Shown below are 5 T cell receptor beta chains from a single sample sequenced in a study of cytomegalovirus exposure and HLA in healthy donors listed by TCRdb under 2017. Library preparation employed the immunoSEQ multiplex PCR assay. What TCRdb holds here is the immuneACCESS table cut down to in-frame rearrangements. Part of the clones is not present; checked against another copy, under half of the missing clones reflect an unresolved V gene, and the others are unexplained. The sample table contains roughly 150,000 clones; only one count was recorded for approximately 89% of them. The ten biggest clones cover over 4% of the sample. The sequencing input was PBMCs. All receptors derive from a young man in good health and CMV-seropositive.

This clone was seen a single time. This sequence joins TRBV5-4 and TRBJ2-5; 8 bases are a match to TRBD1. This CDR3 has 16 residues. CDR1 SGHNT and CDR2 YYREEE come from the germline V gene (reference sequence). V lost 3 bases, J lost 2 bases, and 9 bases stayed unmatched. CDR3 loop: CASSSGGTGLQETQYF. In nucleotides, the CDR3 is TGTGCCAGCAGCTCGGGCGGGACAGGTCTTCAAGAGACCCAGTACTTC.

The chain carries TRBV27 and TRBJ1-5; no definite D call. CDR1 and CDR2 (germline): MNHEY, SMNVEV (reference sequence). The CDR3 runs 13 residues. Trimming left V 8 bases short and J 7 bases short, with 15 bases between. CDR3 region: CASAPSSSQPQHF. The CDR3 nucleotides read TGTGCCAGCGCCCCATCAAGTAGCCAGCCCCAGCATTTT.

The V call is TRBV4-1, the J call TRBJ2-1; D unclear. Between the trimmed V and J ends, which lost 1 base and 3 bases, there was a span of 7 bases. Germline values: CDR1 MGHRA, CDR2 YSYEKL. The CDR3 extends over 14 amino acids. This chain's CDR3 is CASSQVSDYNEQFF. In DNA form, the CDR3 reads TGCGCCAGCAGCCAAGTCAGTGACTACAATGAGCAGTTCTTC.

The chain recombines TRBV21-1 with TRBJ2-7; the table names TRBD2, a call not compared with the DNA. TRBV21-1 is given as a pseudogene. The length of the CDR3 is 15 residues. CDR3 DNA: TGTGCCAGCAGCAAAGGGAGGGTTTTGGGCTACGAGCAGTACTTC. It is translated as CASSKGRVLGYEQYF.

V and J are TRBV6-5 and TRBJ2-7, with TRBD2 matching over 11 bases. CDR1 and CDR2 (germline): MNHEY, SVGAGI. The CDR3 length is 15 residues. The junction had 7 bases not matched to a gene; V was cut back by 6 bases and J by 3 bases. The CDR3 DNA is TGTGCCAGCAGCGAAATCGGGACTAGCGGCTACGAGCAGTACTTC. Translated: CASSEIGTSGYEQYF.